This TCR beta chain was recorded in a study of T cell responses to AZD1222 COVID-19 vaccine. Looking at the study overall: Analyses pooled second doses at about 4 or about 12 weeks.

Produced via immunoSEQ multiplex PCR; TCRdb's table is partial and in-frame only. The sample includes 90,000 to 130,000 clones, 70% to 90% of them seen just once. This clone has just one count. Its specificity is unknown. CDR1 and CDR2 from the germline V gene are MNHEY and SMNVEV (reference sequence). The CDR3 loop spans 13 amino acids. Study outcomes and limitations: It should be noted that donors were predominantly white British and more often female, and clonal diversity was possibly underestimated. Spike-specific TCRs gained breadth and depth after people received two AZD1222 doses. Sampled repertoires all dated from after the peak T cell response.

Sequencing was performed on peripheral blood, taken on day 0 of AZD1222 vaccination. The chain combines TRBV27 with TRBJ2-3; TRBD1 matches 9 bases. The receptor's source is an adult in good health. In DNA form, the CDR3 reads TGTGCGGCCGGGACAGGGCTCGCAGATACGCAGTATTTT. Translated: CAAGTGLADTQYF.